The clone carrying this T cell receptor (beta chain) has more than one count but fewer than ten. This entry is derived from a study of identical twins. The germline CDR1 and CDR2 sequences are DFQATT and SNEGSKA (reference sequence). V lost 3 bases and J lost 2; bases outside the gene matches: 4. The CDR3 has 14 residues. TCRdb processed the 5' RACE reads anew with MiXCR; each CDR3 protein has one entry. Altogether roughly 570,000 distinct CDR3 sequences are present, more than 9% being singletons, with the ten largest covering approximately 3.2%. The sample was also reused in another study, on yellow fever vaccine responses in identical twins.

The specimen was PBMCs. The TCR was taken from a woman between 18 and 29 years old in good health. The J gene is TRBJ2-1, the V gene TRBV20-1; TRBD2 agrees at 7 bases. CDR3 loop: CSARGGDAYNEQFF. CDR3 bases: TGCAGTGCTAGGGGGGGGGACGCCTACAATGAGCAGTTCTTC.